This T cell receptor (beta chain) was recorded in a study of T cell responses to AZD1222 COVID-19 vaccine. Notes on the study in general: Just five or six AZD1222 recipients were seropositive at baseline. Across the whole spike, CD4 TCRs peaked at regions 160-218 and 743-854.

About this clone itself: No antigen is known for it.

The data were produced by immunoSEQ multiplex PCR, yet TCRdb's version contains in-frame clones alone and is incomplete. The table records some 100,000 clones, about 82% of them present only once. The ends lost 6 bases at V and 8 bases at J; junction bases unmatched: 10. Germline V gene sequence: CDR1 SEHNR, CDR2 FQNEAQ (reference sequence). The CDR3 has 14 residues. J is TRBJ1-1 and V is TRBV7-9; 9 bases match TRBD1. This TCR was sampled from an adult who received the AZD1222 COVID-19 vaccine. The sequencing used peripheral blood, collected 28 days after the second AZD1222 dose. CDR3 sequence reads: CASSSASGTGEAFF. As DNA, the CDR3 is TGTGCCAGCAGTTCGGCCTCGGGGACAGGGGAAGCTTTCTTT.